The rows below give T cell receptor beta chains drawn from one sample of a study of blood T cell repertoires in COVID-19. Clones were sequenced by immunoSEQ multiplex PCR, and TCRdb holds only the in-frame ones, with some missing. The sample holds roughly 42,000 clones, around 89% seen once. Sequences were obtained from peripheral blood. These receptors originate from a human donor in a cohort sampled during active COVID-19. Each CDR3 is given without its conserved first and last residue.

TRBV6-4,ASSGKGAPGAF
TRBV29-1,SVGTGTHQPQH
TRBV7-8,ASSLVPTDEQF
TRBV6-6,ASSYLSGGGTDTQY
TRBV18,ASSPEDIPRNEQF
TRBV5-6,ASSRGGLGEKLF
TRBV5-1,ASSGAGTGLSYEQY
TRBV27,ASSNRKPWREIQETQY
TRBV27,ASSLLGGLSNQPQH
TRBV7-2,ASSSERTDTQY
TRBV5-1,ASSFGQGSLEQY
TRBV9,ASSPRTSPHLGELF
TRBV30,ASKSDKNSPLH
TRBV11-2,ASSPGLGETQY
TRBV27,ASSPAGGPNTGELF
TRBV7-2,ASSFFSGGADEQY
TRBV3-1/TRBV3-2,ASSQDRGAGEAQY
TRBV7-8,ASSPPTISGNTIY
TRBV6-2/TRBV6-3,ASSYSGGGVINNEQF
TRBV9,ASSVLQGNSPLH
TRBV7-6,ASSLMGGDTQY
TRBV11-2,ASSLERQGET
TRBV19,ASKRQGFTDTQY
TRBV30,AWKEGTTRNTIY
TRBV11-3,ASSFANRGEQF
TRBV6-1,ASGLAGVGTDTQY
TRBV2,ASSEGPGWSPLH
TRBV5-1,ASSFTSVPSYNEQF
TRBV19,ASTRQVYGANVLT
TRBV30,AWSARGGRGNQPQH
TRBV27,ASATGRTEAF
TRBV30,AWGDGQGQPQH
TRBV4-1,ASSQEGLAGGGDTQY
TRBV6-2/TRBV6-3,ASSRLAGTYEQY
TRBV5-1,ASSLGAGGNEQY